A single sample gave rise to the 16 T cell receptor beta chains below, sequenced in a study of blood T cells in healthy people across ages. With a J-beta primer mix and a sample-barcoded 5' primer, a second PCR ran roughly 6 to 11 cycles. TCRdb re-analysed the 5' RACE reads in MiXCR, keeping a single row per CDR3 protein. This sample carries just over 800,000 distinct CDR3 sequences, 62% of them seen once, and the ten largest clones take roughly 26%. Sequencing was performed on blood. All receptors derive from a man aged 25 to 40 in good health.

The chain has TRBV6-2 or TRBV6-3 and TRBJ1-5; D ambiguous. This CDR3 contains 12 residues. CDR1 and CDR2 from the germline V gene are MNHEY and SVGEGT. Deletions cut 2 bases from V and 8 bases from J, with 7 bases between. CDR3 residues: CASSYVLEPQHF. CDR3 nucleotide sequence: TGTGCCAGCAGTTACGTCCTTGAGCCCCAGCATTTT.

This clonotype has a handful of counts. This chain connects TRBV4-3 to TRBJ2-5, with D possibly matching TRBD2 (6 bases). Germline V gene lookup returns CDR1 LGHNA and CDR2 YSLEER. The CDR3 runs 16 residues. V lost 1 base to trimming and J lost 3 bases, with 15 bases between them. The CDR3 coding sequence is TGCGCCAGCAGCCAAGGGGGCTGGGGGGTTAAAGAGACCCAGTACTTC. Amino acids: CASSQGGWGVKETQYF.

The chain recombines TRBV10-3 with TRBJ2-1; D may be TRBD1 or TRBD2 (5 bases each). Looked up from germline, CDR1 is ENHRY and CDR2 is SYGVKD. The V end lost 0 bases, the J end lost 4 bases, and 13 bases lay between the germline ends. CDR3 size: 16 residues. CDR3 nucleotides: TGTGCCATCAGTGAGTCGTGGCAGGGAGCTTACAATGAGCAGTTCTTC. Amino acid sequence: CAISESWQGAYNEQFF.

This chain connects TRBV7-9 to TRBJ2-1; TRBD1 is a possible D gene (5 bases). The CDR3 totals 13 residues. Between the trimmed V and J ends, which lost 7 bases and 2 bases, there was a span of 9 bases. Germline loops: CDR1 SEHNR, CDR2 FQNEAQ (reference sequence). Here the CDR3 DNA reads TGTGCCAGCAAAGGACAAACCTACAATGAGCAGTTCTTC. Amino acids: CASKGQTYNEQFF.

The chain joins TRBV7-9 to TRBJ2-5; D is perhaps TRBD1 (6 bases). This CDR3 has 13 amino acids. V lost 5 bases, J lost 3 bases, and 10 bases lay in between. Per germline, CDR1 SEHNR and CDR2 FQNEAQ (reference sequence). The DNA of the CDR3 is TGTGCCAGCAGCAGGGGGTTTAAAGAGACCCAGTACTTC. It codes for CASSRGFKETQYF.

V usage is TRBV7-2 and J usage is TRBJ1-1; D might be TRBD1 (6 bases). In germline, CDR1 is SGHTA, CDR2 FQGNSA. Trimming shortened V by 5 bases and J by 5 bases, and 21 bases separated the two germline ends. This CDR3 contains 16 residues. The CDR3 coding sequence is TGTGCCAGCAGCCTCTTTCCAGGGGCTCCGGAGACTGAAGCTTTCTTT. It encodes CASSLFPGAPETEAFF.

The chain carries TRBV2 and TRBJ2-7; D is undetermined. From germline, CDR1 is SNHLY and CDR2 FYNNEI. Trimming cost V 7 bases and J 3 bases, with 13 bases left between them. The CDR3 spans 13 residues. Here the CDR3 DNA reads TGTGCCAGCAAGCTACAGTTTATCTACGAGCAGTACTTC. Translation gives CASKLQFIYEQYF.

A single count supports this clonotype. The gene calls are TRBV20-1 and TRBJ2-1, with TRBD2 matching over 11 bases. With V trimmed by 6 bases and J by 7 bases, 8 bases remained unmatched. The CDR3 is 14 residues long. Looked up from germline, CDR1 is DFQATT and CDR2 is SNEGSKA (reference sequence). The CDR3 DNA follows: TGCAGTGCCGCGCGGCTAGCGGGGGGTAATGAGCAGTTCTTC. Residues: CSAARLAGGNEQFF.

The chain employs TRBV28 and TRBJ1-1; possible D gene TRBD1, 5 bases. The CDR3 covers 14 residues. The V gene's germline CDR1 is MDHEN and CDR2 SYDVKM. V was cut by 2 bases and J by 3 bases, with 10 bases left in between. CDR3 sequence reads: CASSLNRGYTEAFF. CDR3 sequence (DNA): TGTGCCAGCAGTTTAAACCGGGGGTACACTGAAGCTTTCTTT.

J is TRBJ2-3 and V is TRBV20-1; D gene uncertain. The V gene lost 5 bases and the J gene lost 1 base, with 19 bases spanning the gap. Germline assignment: CDR1 DFQATT and CDR2 SNEGSKA (reference sequence). The CDR3 is 16 residues long. The CDR3 coding sequence is TGCAGTGCTGATGGGAAAGTCGGATACGGCACAGATACGCAGTATTTT. Encoded protein: CSADGKVGYGTDTQYF.

This clonotype was counted only a few times. This sequence joins TRBV9 and TRBJ2-1; D may match TRBD1 or TRBD2 (5 bases each). Germline assignment: CDR1 SGDLS and CDR2 YYNGEE. CDR3 length: 14 residues. V lost 1 base and J lost 9, with 14 bases in between. DNA for the CDR3: TGTGCCAGCAGCGTAAGAACCGGGGCGGGTGAGCAGTTCTTC. Its translation: CASSVRTGAGEQFF.

The chain employs TRBV10-3 and TRBJ1-4; 7 bases map to TRBD1. V lost 4 bases, J lost 13 bases, and 6 bases stayed unmatched. The CDR3 consists of 12 residues. Germline V gene lookup returns CDR1 ENHRY and CDR2 SYGVKD. Here the CDR3 DNA reads TGTGCCATCAGTGGGACAGGTCAAAGACTGTTTTTT. As protein: CAISGTGQRLFF.

V and J are TRBV3-1 and TRBJ1-2, with D tentatively TRBD1 (5 bases). V was trimmed by 4 bases and J by 0 bases, leaving 12 bases between them. Germline CDR1 reads LGHDT; CDR2 reads YNNKEL (reference sequence). The CDR3 runs to 15 residues. In DNA form, the CDR3 reads TGTGCCAGCAGCCTCGAGACAGCAGCTAACTATGGCTACACCTTC. As protein: CASSLETAANYGYTF.

In the case of this clonotype: Sequence at one end of the junction differs from germline and may be a read error. J is TRBJ2-1 and V is TRBV20-1, with 8 bases identical to TRBD2. CDR3 size: 13 residues. Germline V gene data show CDR1 as DFQATT and CDR2 as SNEGSKA (reference sequence). This CDR3 is CGAKGLGYNEQFF. The CDR3 DNA reads TGCGGTGCTAAGGGACTAGGTTACAATGAGCAGTTCTTC.

This chain uses TRBV4-2 with TRBJ2-4; a possible D gene is TRBD1 (7 bases). The CDR3 totals 14 residues. Germline lookup yields CDR1 LGHNA and CDR2 YNFKEQ. Trimming left V 2 bases short and J 6 bases short, with 11 bases between. The CDR3 region has the DNA TGTGCCAGCAGCCAACAGGGGGGTGTAAACATTCAGTACTTC. Translating it yields CASSQQGGVNIQYF.

V usage is TRBV20-1 and J usage is TRBJ2-3, with D unresolved. This CDR3 comprises 17 residues. The germline V gene encodes CDR1 DFQATT and CDR2 SNEGSKA (reference sequence). Trimming removed 3 bases at V and 6 bases at J, with 25 bases between. The CDR3 region is CSASAELASLVGDTQYF. For the CDR3, the DNA is TGCAGTGCTAGCGCAGAACTGGCGAGTCTAGTGGGGGATACGCAGTATTTT.